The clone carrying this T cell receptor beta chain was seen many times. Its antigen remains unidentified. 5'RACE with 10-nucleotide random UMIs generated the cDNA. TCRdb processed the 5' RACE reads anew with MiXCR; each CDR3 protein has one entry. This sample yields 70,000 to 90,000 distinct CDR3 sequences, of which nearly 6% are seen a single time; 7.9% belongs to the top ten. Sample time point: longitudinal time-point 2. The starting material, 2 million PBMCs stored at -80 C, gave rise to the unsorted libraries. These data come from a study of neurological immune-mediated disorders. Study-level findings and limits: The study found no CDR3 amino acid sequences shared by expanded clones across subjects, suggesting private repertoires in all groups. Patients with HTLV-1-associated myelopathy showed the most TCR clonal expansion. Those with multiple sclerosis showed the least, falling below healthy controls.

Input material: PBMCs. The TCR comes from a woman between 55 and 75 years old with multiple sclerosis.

The CDR3 nucleotides are TGTGCCAGCAGCCCCTTAGGCAGGGGAACTGAAGCTTTCTTT. It is translated as CASSPLGRGTEAFF. The chain links TRBV7-6 to TRBJ1-1, with TRBD1 as a possible D gene (6 bases). Germline V gives CDR1 SGHVS, CDR2 FNYEAQ. V lost 5 bases to trimming and J lost 5 bases, with 15 bases between them. This CDR3 contains 14 residues.